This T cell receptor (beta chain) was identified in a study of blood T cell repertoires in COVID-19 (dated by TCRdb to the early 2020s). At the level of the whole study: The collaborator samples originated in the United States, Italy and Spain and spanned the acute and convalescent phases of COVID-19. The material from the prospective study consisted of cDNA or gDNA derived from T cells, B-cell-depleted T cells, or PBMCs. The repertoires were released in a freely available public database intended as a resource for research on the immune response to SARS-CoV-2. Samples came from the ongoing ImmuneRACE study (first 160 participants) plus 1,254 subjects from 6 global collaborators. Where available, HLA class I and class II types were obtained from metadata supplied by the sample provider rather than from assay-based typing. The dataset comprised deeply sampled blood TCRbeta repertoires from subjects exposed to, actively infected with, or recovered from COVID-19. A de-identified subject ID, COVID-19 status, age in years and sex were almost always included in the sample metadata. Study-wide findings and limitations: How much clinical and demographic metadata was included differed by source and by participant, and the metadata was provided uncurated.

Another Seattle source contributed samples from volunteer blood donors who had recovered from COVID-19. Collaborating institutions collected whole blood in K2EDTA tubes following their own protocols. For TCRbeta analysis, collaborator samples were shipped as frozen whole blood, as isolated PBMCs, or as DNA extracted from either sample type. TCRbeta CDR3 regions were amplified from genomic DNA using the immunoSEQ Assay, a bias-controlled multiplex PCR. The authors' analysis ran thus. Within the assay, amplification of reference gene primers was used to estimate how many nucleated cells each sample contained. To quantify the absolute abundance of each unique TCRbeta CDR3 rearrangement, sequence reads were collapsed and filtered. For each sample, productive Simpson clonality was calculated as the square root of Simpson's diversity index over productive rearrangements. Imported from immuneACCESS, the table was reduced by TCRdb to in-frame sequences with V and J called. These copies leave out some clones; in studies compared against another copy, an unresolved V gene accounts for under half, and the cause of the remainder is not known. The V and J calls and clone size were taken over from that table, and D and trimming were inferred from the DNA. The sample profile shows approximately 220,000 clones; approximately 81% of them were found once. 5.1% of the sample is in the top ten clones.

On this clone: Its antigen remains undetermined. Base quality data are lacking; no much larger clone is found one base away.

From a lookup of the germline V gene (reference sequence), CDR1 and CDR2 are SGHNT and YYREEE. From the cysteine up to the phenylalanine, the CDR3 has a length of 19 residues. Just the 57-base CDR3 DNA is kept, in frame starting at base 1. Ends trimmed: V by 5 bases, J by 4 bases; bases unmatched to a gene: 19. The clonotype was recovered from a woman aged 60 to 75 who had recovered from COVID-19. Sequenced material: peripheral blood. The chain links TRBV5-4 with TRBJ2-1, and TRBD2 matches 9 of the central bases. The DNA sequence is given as TGTGCCAGCAGGGCTGGTCCTAGCGGGGCTATGAGGGGGTACAATGAGCAGTTCTTC. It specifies CASRAGPSGAMRGYNEQFF.